The rows below give T cell receptor beta chains drawn from one sample of a study of human T cells and chemical hapten exposure. MiXCR, run by TCRdb on the RACE reads, gives a single entry per CDR3 protein. The data hold some 300,000 distinct CDR3 sequences, with around 5.5% observed a single time. Sequenced here: whole blood, sampled in connection with sensitization to the hapten diphenylcyclopropenone (DPC). These receptors came from a woman aged 18-35 years with alopecia areata. Some clones in this sample may be carry-over from other donors' samples. Each CDR3 is given without its conserved first and last residue. Fields, in order: V gene, D gene, J gene, CDR3 protein. The D gene is left open where the match is weak.

>TRBV7-2|TRBD1|TRBJ2-7
ASSRDRVSYEQY
>TRBV10-3|TRBD2|TRBJ2-3
AASGASTDTQY
>TRBV6-1|-|TRBJ1-3
ASSNPDGSSGNTIY
>TRBV6-2/TRBV6-3|-|TRBJ2-5
ASSPLDRQY
>TRBV6-2/TRBV6-3|-|TRBJ2-7
ASREVTYEQY
>TRBV5-6|-|TRBJ1-6
ASSPLSGTVNSPLH
>TRBV6-2/TRBV6-3|-|TRBJ2-6
ASSYPLTYVLT
>TRBV4-3|-|TRBJ1-2
ASSQDRAGGYGYT
>TRBV6-1|-|TRBJ2-3
ASSAGGGAADTQY
>TRBV18|-|TRBJ1-1
ASSPFSYHAF
>TRBV7-2|-|TRBJ1-1
ASSLLWGLKDTEAF
>TRBV27|-|TRBJ1-4
ASRQTATNEKLF
>TRBV6-5|TRBD2|TRBJ2-3
ATYRRTSGTDTQY
>TRBV6-5|-|TRBJ1-5
ASSYSVNSNQPQH
>TRBV5-4|-|TRBJ2-6
ASSINRAGGANVLT
>TRBV2|TRBD2|TRBJ2-2
ASTPTLAGGNTGELF
>TRBV7-2|-|TRBJ2-5
ASSRSLSQETQY
>TRBV4-3|TRBD1|TRBJ1-4
ASSRDSDNEKLF
>TRBV20-1|-|TRBJ1-2
SARGDERAVYGYT
>TRBV6-5|-|TRBJ2-1
ASSYSRGLRAYNEQF
>TRBV10-3|-|TRBJ1-6
AISETSYNSPLD
>TRBV5-1|TRBD2|TRBJ2-3
ASSLVERGSQY
>TRBV4-2|-|TRBJ2-3
ASSQVQGGDTQY
>TRBV20-1|-|TRBJ1-5
SARPGGVNQPQH
>TRBV11-2|-|TRBJ2-1
ASRARDGPYNEQF
>TRBV20-1|TRBD1|TRBJ1-5
SATDRESQPQH
>TRBV27|-|TRBJ2-1
ASSPRLPLAGASYNEQF
>TRBV7-2|TRBD1|TRBJ1-4
ASSLLPQTGQTNEKLF
>TRBV24-1|-|TRBJ1-2
ATSDGAADGYT
>TRBV29-1|TRBD1|TRBJ2-7
SGGQGSSYEQY
>TRBV28|-|TRBJ1-5
ASSFEGDGYQPQH
>TRBV12-3/TRBV12-4|-|TRBJ2-3
ASSPGGLASTDTQY
>TRBV24-1|-|TRBJ1-1
ATSDLVDGGVDTEAF
>TRBV12-3/TRBV12-4|-|TRBJ1-1
ASSLWRGNTEAF
>TRBV3-1|-|TRBJ1-1
ASSPVGGGTEAF
>TRBV5-1|-|TRBJ2-3
ASREGGSTDTQY
>TRBV29-1|TRBD1|TRBJ1-2
SVRGRGPVYGYT
>TRBV7-3|-|TRBJ2-5
ASLGREETQY
>TRBV27|TRBD1|TRBJ1-3
ASSLSRGPGNTIY
>TRBV12-3/TRBV12-4|-|TRBJ2-3
ASSLDTAGARDTQY
>TRBV21-1|-|TRBJ2-7
ASSKGDEQY
>TRBV25-1|TRBD1|TRBJ2-2
ASSGPGTENTGELF
>TRBV4-1|TRBD2|TRBJ2-3
ASSQDPAGDRRRTQY
>TRBV5-1|-|TRBJ2-1
ASSNGNEQF
>TRBV4-3|TRBD2|TRBJ2-3
ASSKDLSRASGGKDTQY
>TRBV6-5|-|TRBJ1-3
ASGWGRTGNTIY
>TRBV7-9|-|TRBJ1-1
ASSLDGQGRSNTEAF
>TRBV28|TRBD2|TRBJ2-7
ASTHFAGAYSYEQY
>TRBV20-1|-|TRBJ2-3
SAPPLGPTDTQY
>TRBV20-1|TRBD2|TRBJ2-7
SARGTSGGPTYEQY
>TRBV20-1|-|TRBJ1-2
SAREGGYGYT
>TRBV11-2|-|TRBJ2-2
ASSLLANTGELF
>TRBV29-1|-|TRBJ1-3
SAHARYGNTIY